Shown below are 25 T cell receptor beta chains from a single sample sequenced in a study of T cell clones after liver transplantation. The data were produced by immunoSEQ multiplex PCR, yet TCRdb's version contains in-frame clones alone and is incomplete. The table shows some 23,000 clones, with around 63% occurring only once. Here the sequenced sample was CD4+ T cells from blood, taken before liver transplant. These receptors were obtained from a human donor who received a liver transplant.

The chain is built from TRBV15 and TRBJ2-2, with D maybe TRBD2 (5 bases). V lost 3 bases and J lost 5, with 13 bases in between. The CDR3 runs to 15 residues. The germline gives CDR1 LNHNV, CDR2 YYDKDF (reference sequence). The CDR3 protein is CATSRNSEGTGELFF. The CDR3 nucleotides are TGTGCCACCAGCAGGAATTCTGAGGGTACCGGGGAGCTGTTTTTT.

The chain has TRBV16 and TRBJ2-7; D is possibly TRBD2 (6 bases). There are 13 residues in the CDR3. Germline CDR1 is KGHSY and CDR2 is FQNENV. Trimming left V 2 bases short and J 6 bases short, with 11 bases between. DNA for the CDR3: TGTGCCAGCAGCCAAGAGCGGGCGGGCGAGCAGTACTTC. Its translation: CASSQERAGEQYF.

This clone was seen a single time. The rearrangement joins TRBV7-2 to TRBJ1-1, with D hard to call. Per the germline V gene, CDR1 is SGHTA and CDR2 is FQGNSA. The CDR3 consists of 15 residues. V was clipped by 1 base and J by 1 base, with 10 bases between them. The CDR3 sequence is CASSLDFGRNTEAFF. CDR3 sequence (DNA): TGTGCCAGCAGCTTAGATTTCGGAAGGAACACTGAAGCTTTCTTT. Together with reference TRBV7-2 and TRBJ1-1, the CDR3 gives the full variable domain: GAGVSQSPSNKVTEKGKDVELRCDPISGHTALYWYRQSLGQGLEFLIYFQGNSAPDKSGLPSDRFSAERTGGSVSTLTIQRTQQEDSAVYLCASSLDFGRNTEAFFGQGTRLTVV.

The chain couples TRBV19 to TRBJ1-4; 8 nucleotides agree with TRBD1. J lost 5 bases, V lost 3 bases, and 2 bases had no gene match. This CDR3 contains 14 residues. Germline loops: CDR1 LNHDA, CDR2 SQIVND (reference sequence). The CDR3: CASSMGDRNEKLFF. The CDR3 DNA is TGTGCCAGTAGTATGGGGGACAGGAATGAAAAACTGTTTTTT.

The chain combines TRBV5-4 with TRBJ1-3, with D possibly TRBD1 on 5 matching bases. Trimming left V 2 bases short and J 0 bases short, with 9 bases between. The CDR3 runs to 15 residues. Germline V gives CDR1 SGHNT, CDR2 YYREEE (reference sequence). This chain's CDR3 is CASSLDSLSGNTIYF. DNA of the CDR3: TGTGCCAGCAGCTTAGACAGCCTCTCTGGAAACACCATATATTTT.

This clone was picked up a small number of times. The chain is built from TRBV7-2 and TRBJ1-3, with D possibly matching TRBD1 (5 bases). The CDR3 contains 13 residues. From germline, CDR1 is SGHTA and CDR2 FQGNSA. V lost 5 bases and J 4 bases, leaving 9 bases between the germline ends. The CDR3 nucleotides are TGTGCCAGCAGCGACGGACAAGGAAACACCATATATTTT. This encodes CASSDGQGNTIYF.

This chain uses TRBV7-9 with TRBJ1-2; a weak D match, TRBD1 (6 bases). The CDR3 extends over 16 amino acids. V was cut by 5 bases and J by 1 base, with 17 bases left in between. Germline V gives CDR1 SEHNR, CDR2 FQNEAQ (reference sequence). The CDR3 sequence is CASSRDIGQHNYGYTF. Written as DNA, the CDR3 is TGTGCCAGCAGCCGCGATATAGGACAGCATAACTATGGCTACACCTTC. The whole variable domain, filled in from reference TRBV7-9 and TRBJ1-2, reads DTGVSQNPRHKITKRGQNVTFRCDPISEHNRLYWYRQTLGQGPEFLTYFQNEAQLEKSRLLSDRFSAERPKGSFSTLEIQRTEQGDSAMYLCASSRDIGQHNYGYTFGSGTRLTVV.

V gene TRBV6-1 combines with J gene TRBJ1-1; D possibly corresponds to TRBD1 (6 bases). Trimming removed 11 bases at V and 1 base at J, with 14 bases between. Germline CDR1 and CDR2: MNHNS and SASEGT. The CDR3 is 13 amino acids. CDR3 loop: CAGKLTGNTEAFF. CDR3 bases: TGTGCCGGAAAACTGACAGGGAACACTGAAGCTTTCTTT.

Regarding this clone: Germline is not matched at one junction end, which may reflect a read error. This chain connects TRBV30 to TRBJ1-2, with D perhaps TRBD1 (5 bases). Germline V gives CDR1 GTSNPN, CDR2 SVGIG (reference sequence). There are 11 residues in the CDR3. The CDR3 DNA reads TGTGCCGGGAGCAGCCAGGGTGGCTACACCTTC. Protein product: CAGSSQGGYTF. The full variable domain, rest sourced from reference TRBV30 and TRBJ1-2, is SQTIHQWPATLVQPVGSPLSLECTVEGTSNPNLYWYRQAAGRGLQLLFYSVGIGQISSEVPQNLSASRPQDRQFILSSKKLLLSDSGFYLCAGSSQGGYTFGSGTRLTVV.

This clone was observed a few times. V usage is TRBV21-1 and J usage is TRBJ2-5; the listed D gene, TRBD1, was not tested against the DNA. TRBV21-1 is an annotated pseudogene. This CDR3 has 18 residues. The CDR3 DNA reads TGTGCCAGCAGCAAAGTCGGACAGGGGGTTGTGGGAGTAGAGACCCAGTACTTC. It is translated as CASSKVGQGVVGVETQYF.

By its share, this clone is medium-sized (0.01 to 0.1%). J is TRBJ2-1 and V is TRBV19, with 14 nucleotides matching TRBD2. Trimming at V came to 8 bases and at J to 8 bases, leaving 11 bases not matched to a gene. In germline, CDR1 is LNHDA, CDR2 SQIVND (reference sequence). This CDR3 has 16 residues. Written as DNA, the CDR3 is TGTGCCAGTCACGGACTAGCGGGAGGAAAACGGGATGAGCAGTTCTTC. It encodes CASHGLAGGKRDEQFF.

The chain links TRBV5-1 to TRBJ1-3; D is unclear. Germline V gives CDR1 SGHRS, CDR2 YFSETQ. V lost 0 bases, J lost 0 bases, and 7 bases lay in between. This CDR3 is 15 amino acids long. CDR3 in amino acids: CASSLAASSGNTIYF. In DNA form, the CDR3 reads TGCGCCAGCAGCTTGGCCGCTTCCTCTGGAAACACCATATATTTT. The whole variable domain, filled in from reference TRBV5-1 and TRBJ1-3, reads KAGVTQTPRYLIKTRGQQVTLSCSPISGHRSVSWYQQTPGQGLQFLFEYFSETQRNKGNFPGRFSGRQFSNSRSEMNVSTLELGDSALYLCASSLAASSGNTIYFGEGSWLTVV.

This clone was counted only a few times. The germline gene is not matched at one end of the junction; a read error may be the cause. J is TRBJ2-1 and V is TRBV7-9; D remains unclear. CDR3 length: 12 residues. Germline V gene lookup returns CDR1 SEHNR and CDR2 FQNEAQ (reference sequence). The CDR3 sequence is CASSLDYHEQFF. CDR3 DNA sequence: TGTGCCAGCAGCTTAGACTACCATGAGCAGTTCTTC. Based on the CDR3 plus reference TRBV7-9 and TRBJ2-1, the full variable domain is DTGVSQNPRHKITKRGQNVTFRCDPISEHNRLYWYRQTLGQGPEFLTYFQNEAQLEKSRLLSDRFSAERPKGSFSTLEIQRTEQGDSAMYLCASSLDYHEQFFGPGTRLTVL.

The chain employs TRBV11-1 and TRBJ2-5, with a weak D call TRBD1 (5 bases). CDR3 length equals 14 residues. The ends were cut back, 0 bases at V and 3 bases at J, with 8 bases in the middle. CDR1 and CDR2 from the germline V gene are SGHAT and FQDESV (reference sequence). The CDR3 loop is CASSLALGEETQYF. In DNA form, the CDR3 reads TGTGCCAGCAGCTTAGCGCTAGGGGAAGAGACCCAGTACTTC. The variable domain in full, with the rest retrieved from reference TRBV11-1 and TRBJ2-5, is EAEVAQSPRYKITEKSQAVAFWCDPISGHATLYWYRQILGQGPELLVQFQDESVVDDSQLPKDRFSAERLKGVDSTLKIQPAELGDSAMYLCASSLALGEETQYFGPGTRLLVL.

This chain links TRBV28 with TRBJ2-5; the D is unclear. Germline CDR1 is MDHEN and CDR2 is SYDVKM. The CDR3 spans 14 residues. Trimming stripped 1 base from V and 5 bases from J, with 11 bases between. The CDR3 spells CASSLSASHETQYF. CDR3 DNA: TGTGCCAGCAGTTTATCCGCGTCGCACGAGACCCAGTACTTC. The full variable domain, its missing parts supplied by reference TRBV28 and TRBJ2-5, is DVKVTQSSRYLVKRTGEKVFLECVQDMDHENMFWYRQDPGLGLRLIYFSYDVKMKEKGDIPEGYSVSREKKERFSLILESASTNQTSMYLCASSLSASHETQYFGPGTRLLVL.

The J gene is TRBJ1-5, the V gene TRBV23-1; 8 bases align to TRBD1. TRBV23-1 is identified as an open reading frame with a role that is uncertain. J lost 0 bases, V lost 4 bases, and 2 bases had no gene match. The CDR3 has 15 amino acids. DNA for the CDR3: TGCGCCAGCAGTCTGGGACAGGATAGCAATCAGCCCCAGCATTTT. Translated: CASSLGQDSNQPQHF.

This sequence joins TRBV4-3 and TRBJ2-4; 9 nucleotides align to TRBD2. This CDR3 contains 16 residues. Germline CDR1 reads LGHNA; CDR2 reads YSLEER. V dropped 1 base and J dropped 1; count of bases not matched to a gene: 2. Written as DNA, the CDR3 is TGCGCCAGCAGCCAAGTAAGCGGGAGGGCCAAAAACATTCAGTACTTC. It translates to CASSQVSGRAKNIQYF.

This clone was recorded only once. This chain uses TRBV6-1 with TRBJ2-1, with 9 bases matching TRBD2. Losses at the gene ends were 5 bases for V and 14 bases for J; bases not matched to a gene: 7. The CDR3 has 12 residues. Per the germline V gene, CDR1 is MNHNS and CDR2 is SASEGT. Here the CDR3 reads CASSLAAGGKFF. CDR3 DNA: TGTGCCAGCAGTTTAGCCGCGGGAGGGAAGTTCTTC.

The chain uses TRBV10-3 and TRBJ2-5; D may correspond to TRBD1 or TRBD2 (6 bases each). V was trimmed by 10 bases and J by 4 bases, leaving 13 bases between them. This CDR3 is 12 amino acids long. The germline V gene encodes CDR1 ENHRY and CDR2 SYGVKD. CDR3 residues: CASSGAGETQYF. The CDR3 nucleotides read TGTGCCAGCTCGGGGGCGGGAGAGACCCAGTACTTC.

This clone occurred once. The rearrangement uses TRBV21-1 and TRBJ1-5. TRBV21-1 is a listed pseudogene. The CDR3 totals 20 residues. The CDR3 loop is CASSKEVGGGPLVGNQPQHF. CDR3 nucleotides: TGTGCCAGCAGCAAAGAGGTAGGGGGGGGCCCATTGGTCGGCAATCAGCCCCAGCATTTT.

The chain is built from TRBV4-2 and TRBJ2-7; possible D gene TRBD1, 5 bases. The CDR3 runs 14 residues. The V and J ends lost 0 bases and 3 bases respectively, with 9 bases between them. Germline V gene lookup returns CDR1 LGHNA and CDR2 YNFKEQ. The CDR3 region has the DNA TGTGCCAGCAGCCAAGACAGGGTGGGCTACGAGCAGTACTTC. Residues: CASSQDRVGYEQYF.

The V gene is TRBV5-1, the J gene TRBJ1-5; 9 bases are shared with TRBD1. Germline trimming cut 2 bases from V and 7 bases from J; bases unmatched to any gene: 7. Germline V gene lookup returns CDR1 SGHRS and CDR2 YFSETQ. The CDR3 extends over 15 amino acids. The DNA for the CDR3 is TGCGCCAGCAGCTTTGGGGACAGGGAAGGCCAGCCCCAGCATTTT. It encodes CASSFGDREGQPQHF. The variable domain in full, completed from reference TRBV5-1 and TRBJ1-5, reads KAGVTQTPRYLIKTRGQQVTLSCSPISGHRSVSWYQQTPGQGLQFLFEYFSETQRNKGNFPGRFSGRQFSNSRSEMNVSTLELGDSALYLCASSFGDREGQPQHFGDGTRLSIL.

The J gene is TRBJ2-1, the V gene TRBV5-4; D is possibly TRBD2 (7 bases). The CDR3 runs to 15 residues. Trimming stripped 4 bases from V and 1 base from J, with 12 bases between. CDR1 and CDR2 (germline): SGHNT, YYREEE (reference sequence). Written as DNA, the CDR3 is TGTGCCAGCAGCCCGGGGGGCGCGTCCTACAATGAGCAGTTCTTC. Encoded protein: CASSPGGASYNEQFF. Full variable domain (outside the CDR3, taken from reference TRBV5-4 and TRBJ2-1): ETGVTQSPTHLIKTRGQQVTLRCSSQSGHNTVSWYQQALGQGPQFIFQYYREEENGRGNFPPRFSGLQFPNYSSELNVNALELDDSALYLCASSPGGASYNEQFFGPGTRLTVL.

The chain employs TRBV7-9 and TRBJ1-1; D may be TRBD1 (6 bases). The germline gives CDR1 SEHNR, CDR2 FQNEAQ (reference sequence). Trimming pared 2 bases from V and 4 bases from J, leaving 8 bases between. The CDR3 is made up of 13 amino acids. For the CDR3, the DNA is TGTGCCAGCAGCTTAACAGGGAGCACTGAAGCTTTCTTT. This translates into CASSLTGSTEAFF.

The chain combines TRBV28 with TRBJ2-4; weak D call: TRBD2 (6 bases). Germline-derived CDR1 and CDR2 are MDHEN and SYDVKM. The CDR3 runs 14 residues. The V gene lost 8 bases and the J gene lost 9 bases, with 20 bases spanning the gap. The CDR3: CASGNLGGVSIQYF. CDR3 DNA sequence: TGTGCCAGCGGCAACCTAGGCGGGGTGTCCATTCAGTACTTC.